Each of the 4 T cell receptor beta chains below was sequenced from the same sample in a study of beta chain features in type 1 diabetes. Study-wide points: There was a moderate but significant shortening of TCRB CDR3s in all four CD4+ subsets of Type 1 diabetes patients.

Their antigen targets remain unknown. The authors reverse transcribed all of the isolated RNA, so sequencing captured expressed TCRB transcripts. Some clones are missing from TCRdb's copy, which holds only in-frame ones; the method was immunoSEQ multiplex PCR. The data show around 650,000 clones, 12% seen once. Sequences were obtained from naive CD4+ T cells from blood. The receptors were gathered from a man under 40 with type 1 diabetes.

The genes are TRBV2 and TRBJ1-5; 9 nucleotides line up with TRBD1. V shed 1 base and J 7 bases; nucleotides not matched to a gene: 2. The CDR3 contains 14 residues. Germline V gene sequence: CDR1 SNHLY, CDR2 FYNNEI. This CDR3 is CASSEGQGGQPQHF. The CDR3 DNA reads TGTGCCAGCAGTGAAGGACAGGGGGGGCAGCCCCAGCATTTT.

This clone appeared a few times. Other DNA variants within this sample encode the same CDR3. The V call is TRBV29-1, the J call TRBJ2-7, with D possibly being TRBD1 (6 bases). This CDR3 is 13 amino acids long. Trimming shortened V by 1 base and J by 3 bases, and 10 bases separated the two germline ends. From germline, CDR1 is SQVTM and CDR2 ANQGSEA. The CDR3 protein is CSVEVGRGYEQYF. Written as DNA, the CDR3 is TGCAGCGTTGAAGTGGGCAGGGGCTACGAGCAGTACTTC.

The chain recombines TRBV7-2 with TRBJ2-5, with no clear D. Germline-derived CDR1 and CDR2 are SGHTA and FQGNSA. The CDR3 sequence is 14 residues long. V gave up 5 bases and J gave up 7 bases, with 17 bases separating them. CDR3 DNA: TGTGCCAGCAGCCTGGGTACTCGCGCGCGGACCCAGTACTTC. Translating gives CASSLGTRARTQYF. The whole variable domain, remainder taken from reference TRBV7-2 and TRBJ2-5, is GAGVSQSPSNKVTEKGKDVELRCDPISGHTALYWYRQSLGQGLEFLIYFQGNSAPDKSGLPSDRFSAERTGGSVSTLTIQRTQQEDSAVYLCASSLGTRARTQYFGPGTRLLVL.

The rearrangement joins TRBV4-1 to TRBJ1-5, with D perhaps matching TRBD1 (5 bases). The CDR3 sequence is 19 residues long. CDR1 and CDR2 (germline): MGHRA, YSYEKL. Trimming removed 0 bases from V and 0 bases from J, with 18 bases in between. The chain's CDR3 is CASSQDLGGAPYSNQPQHF. CDR3 in DNA: TGCGCCAGCAGCCAAGACTTGGGCGGGGCGCCATATAGCAATCAGCCCCAGCATTTT.